This entry lists 16 T cell receptor beta chains sequenced from one sample in a study of CD8+CD57+ T cells in acquired aplastic anemia. Only patients with CD8+CD57+ cell expansion on flow cytometry were chosen for sequencing. Profiling that covered TCR beta VDJ and CDR3 relied on genomic DNA as its template. A single record per CDR3 protein comes from TCRdb applying MiXCR to the reads. The sample consists of more than 250,000 distinct CDR3 sequences, approximately 86% of them appearing once. The sample taken for sequencing was sorted CD4+, CD8+, or CD8+CD57+ T cells (not recorded which) from PBMCs. These receptors were taken from a human donor with aplastic anemia.

This clonotype came up many times. The chain joins TRBV7-2 to TRBJ1-1, with D unresolved. CDR3 size: 13 residues. Per the germline V gene, CDR1 is SGHTA and CDR2 is FQGNSA. Trimming shortened V by 5 bases and J by 0 bases, and 7 bases separated the two germline ends. The CDR3 nucleotides read TGTGCCAGCAGCCCAATGATGAACACTGAAGCTTTCTTT. Encoded protein: CASSPMMNTEAFF.

In DNA, the CDR3 is TGTGCCAGCAGCTTCCCGACTAGCGGGGGCCACGAGCAGTACTTC. Protein product: CASSFPTSGGHEQYF. The J gene is TRBJ2-7, the V gene TRBV25-1; 12 bases line up with TRBD2. The CDR3 covers 15 residues. The germline gives CDR1 MGHDK, CDR2 SYGVNS. V dropped 6 bases and J dropped 5; count of bases not matched to a gene: 8.

As for this clonotype: The DNA is left out, because the CDR3 cannot be placed on it with certainty; the CDR3 is given as TCRdb lists it. The chain recombines TRBV7-9 with TRBJ1-4; the D segment call TRBD1 is taken from the table without a DNA check. The CDR3 extends over 17 residues, inclusive of both ends. The germline CDR1 and CDR2 sequences are SEHNR and FQNEAQ (reference sequence). The CDR3 loop is CASSLFPGELFFGKLFF.

About this clonotype: The junction departs from germline at one end; a sequencing error may be responsible. The chain has TRBV5-8 and TRBJ2-5; D remains unclear. The CDR3 loop spans 14 amino acids. Looked up from germline, CDR1 is SGHTS and CDR2 is YDEGEE. CDR3: CATSSTTGQETQYF. CDR3 nucleotides: TGTGCCACCAGCAGTACTACCGGCCAAGAGACCCAGTACTTC.

This rearrangement joins TRBV4-1 to TRBJ2-7; 7 bases are a match to TRBD1. The J call may be incorrect, as the DNA end agrees better with TRBJ2-5. There are 15 residues in the CDR3. Germline values: CDR1 MGHRA, CDR2 YSYEKL. The CDR3: CASSMTTGDGETQYF. CDR3 DNA: TGCGCCAGCAGCATGACAACAGGGGATGGAGAGACCCAGTACTTC.

As concerns this clonotype: This CDR3 fails to terminate in the conserved phenylalanine or tryptophan, so it likely reflects a read error. The DNA is omitted, as the CDR3 cannot be located on it reliably, and the CDR3 follows TCRdb's listing. V gene TRBV2 combines with J gene TRBJ1-1; TRBD1 is the table's D call and was not checked against the DNA. From its first to its last residue, the CDR3 has 12 amino acids. CDR1 SNHLY and CDR2 FYNNEI come from the germline V gene. The CDR3 is CASSDLGTLKGI.

The table lists this clonotype with a count of one. J is TRBJ2-7 and V is TRBV15; 7 bases are a match to TRBD1. CDR3 size: 14 residues. Trimming removed 5 bases from V and 5 bases from J; junction bases left unmatched: 9. Germline V gene sequence: CDR1 LNHNV, CDR2 YYDKDF (reference sequence). In nucleotides, the CDR3 is TGTGCCACCAGCTCCGGGACAGTTTTCAACGAGCAGTACTTC. Translated, it gives CATSSGTVFNEQYF.

The chain has TRBV9 and TRBJ2-3; D is unresolved. The V gene's germline CDR1 is SGDLS and CDR2 YYNGEE. Trimming pared 4 bases from V and 5 bases from J, leaving 14 bases between. The CDR3 has 14 residues. CDR3 in amino acids: CASSPPFRKDTQYF. In DNA form, the CDR3 reads TGTGCCAGCAGCCCACCTTTTCGCAAAGATACGCAGTATTTT.

In the case of this clonotype: The conserved phenylalanine or tryptophan normally closing the CDR3 is absent here, so this likely arose from a read error. No DNA is shown, since the ends of the CDR3 on it are uncertain; the CDR3 is the one TCRdb lists. This rearrangement joins TRBV7-3 to TRBJ2-3; the listed D gene, TRBD1, was not tested against the DNA. The CDR3 has 13 amino acids, counting both end residues. Germline assignment: CDR1 SGHTA and CDR2 FQGTGA. CDR3: CASGGRAKDAQYL.

Note on this clonotype: It is likely a read error, because the conserved phenylalanine at the end of the CDR3 is missing. The limits of the CDR3 on the DNA are not certain, so only TCRdb's listed CDR3 is given. The chain combines TRBV2 with TRBJ1-1; the table's D gene call, TRBD1, was not cross checked with the DNA. The CDR3 adds up to 15 amino acids, both ends counted. Germline V gene sequence: CDR1 SNHLY, CDR2 FYNNEI. CDR3 region: CASGDGGTDTQEFFS.

This clonotype was seen only once. The chain joins TRBV5-1 to TRBJ2-7, with 8 bases aligning to TRBD1. V was clipped by 4 bases and J by 6 bases; unmatched bases: 9. This CDR3 is 14 amino acids long. Germline values: CDR1 SGHRS, CDR2 YFSETQ. CDR3 bases: TGCGCCAGCAGCGAAGGACAGGGTCGGTCCGAGCAGTACTTC. It yields the protein CASSEGQGRSEQYF.

With respect to this clonotype: Relative to the germline gene, one junction end is altered; a read error may explain this. This chain connects TRBV7-8 to TRBJ1-2; no clear D gene. Germline-derived CDR1 and CDR2 are SGHVS and FQNEAQ. This CDR3 is built from 13 residues. In DNA, the CDR3 is TGTGCCAGCAGTTTTGCGGGATCTCCCGATTACCCGTTC. It encodes CASSFAGSPDYPF.

On this clonotype: A read error is likely, as this CDR3 ends without the conserved phenylalanine or tryptophan. No DNA is shown, since the ends of the CDR3 on it are uncertain; the CDR3 is the one TCRdb lists. The chain employs TRBV7-2 and TRBJ1-2; the table's D call of TRBD1 was not tested on the DNA. The CDR3 region is 13 residues in length, termini included. Germline values: CDR1 SGHTA, CDR2 FQGNSA. CDR3 amino acids: CASSLGPGVGDTL.

As to this clonotype: Possible read error: a much larger clone is one base away. The V call is TRBV7-9, the J call TRBJ2-3; 7 bases fit TRBD2. The junction had 13 bases not matched to a gene; V was cut back by 3 bases and J by 13 bases. The CDR3 has 14 residues. Per the germline V gene, CDR1 is SEHNR and CDR2 is FQNEAQ (reference sequence). CDR3 sequence reads: CASSFQRSGESEYF. In DNA form, the CDR3 reads TGTGCCAGCAGCTTTCAAAGAAGCGGGGAGAGCGAGTATTTT.

The chain recombines TRBV2 with TRBJ2-3; TRBD2 might be the D (6 bases). The CDR3 covers 14 residues. V was shortened by 6 bases and J by 15 bases, with 25 bases between the two germline ends. Germline assignment: CDR1 SNHLY and CDR2 FYNNEI. DNA for the CDR3: TGTGCCAGCAGGTTAGCGGTTGGGCGTGATACGTACTATTTT. This encodes CASRLAVGRDTYYF.

The chain employs TRBV11-3 and TRBJ2-1, with a possible D match to TRBD1 (5 bases). V gave up 6 bases and J gave up 8 bases, with 14 bases separating them. Germline CDR1 and CDR2: SGHNT and YENEEA. The CDR3 sequence is 13 residues long. The CDR3 DNA is TGTGCCAGCAGTTATGGTCTGACAGATGAGCAGTTCTTC. Translated: CASSYGLTDEQFF.